Each of the 21 T cell receptor beta chains below was sequenced from the same sample in a study of T-cell reconstitution after alpha-beta-depleted transplantation in children. This sample's TCRbeta library carried unique molecular identifier barcodes. In TCRdb, the PCR reads were re-called with MiXCR into one record per CDR3 protein. The sample consists of more than 450,000 distinct CDR3 sequences, around 18% of them appearing once. Sequenced here: PBMCs from the stem cell graft donor, sampled from the stem cell graft. These receptors all come from a human donor who donated a stem cell graft to a child with acute lymphoblastic leukemia.

This clonotype was seen ten or more times. The chain has TRBV20-1 and TRBJ2-1; 8 bases are shared with TRBD2. CDR3 length: 12 amino acids. Germline CDR1 reads DFQATT; CDR2 reads SNEGSKA (reference sequence). The CDR3 loop reads CSTGGANNEQFF. DNA for the CDR3: TGCAGCACCGGGGGGGCCAACAATGAGCAGTTCTTC.

This clonotype occurred a few times. The V call is TRBV9, the J call TRBJ2-2; weak D call: TRBD1 (5 bases). The CDR3 sequence is 13 residues long. Trimming left V 4 bases short and J 6 bases short, with 10 bases between. Germline V gives CDR1 SGDLS, CDR2 YYNGEE. CDR3 DNA sequence: TGTGCCAGCAGCACAGGCAACCCCGGGGAGCTGTTTTTT. Amino acid sequence: CASSTGNPGELFF.

This clonotype appeared a few times. The chain joins TRBV27 to TRBJ2-2; D perhaps matches TRBD1 (5 bases). V was clipped by 0 bases and J by 3 bases, with 8 bases between them. The CDR3 length is 15 residues. Germline-derived CDR1 and CDR2 are MNHEY and SMNVEV (reference sequence). CDR3 sequence reads: CASSLSGAYTGELFF. As DNA, the CDR3 is TGTGCCAGCAGTTTATCAGGGGCGTACACCGGGGAGCTGTTTTTT.

This clonotype was observed a handful of times. The V gene is TRBV6-2 or TRBV6-3, the J gene TRBJ1-5; D gene ambiguous. There are 15 residues in the CDR3. Germline V gene sequence: CDR1 MNHEY, CDR2 SVGEGT. Trimming pared 2 bases from V and 8 bases from J, leaving 16 bases between. The CDR3 region is CASSYQDSSSEPQHF. CDR3 bases: TGTGCCAGCAGTTACCAGGACTCCTCGTCAGAGCCCCAGCATTTT.

This clonotype was detected a few times. The chain employs TRBV6-5 and TRBJ2-2, with 8 bases matching TRBD2. With V trimmed by 6 bases and J by 6 bases, 6 bases remained unmatched. Germline V gene lookup returns CDR1 MNHEY and CDR2 SVGAGI. The CDR3 is made up of 14 amino acids. The CDR3 loop is CASSPQLAAGELFF. For the CDR3, the DNA is TGTGCCAGCAGCCCTCAACTAGCGGCCGGGGAGCTGTTTTTT.

The chain employs TRBV27 and TRBJ1-5; TRBD1 matches at 8 bases. CDR3 length equals 15 residues. With V trimmed by 6 bases and J by 7 bases, 11 bases remained unmatched. CDR1 is MNHEY, CDR2 SMNVEV, per germline (reference sequence). The CDR3: CASSPTGDGEQPQHF. The CDR3 DNA is TGTGCCAGCAGCCCGACAGGGGACGGAGAGCAGCCCCAGCATTTT.

Remarks on this clonotype: The junction departs from germline at one end; a sequencing error may be responsible. The chain is built from TRBV4-1 and TRBJ2-3; 10 bases align to TRBD2. This CDR3 has 20 amino acids. Germline V lookup: CDR1 MGHRA, CDR2 YSYEKL. CDR3 protein: CASSGPSGRAKGSSTATQYF. CDR3 bases: TGCGCCAGCAGCGGTCCGAGCGGGAGGGCCAAGGGGTCCAGCACAGCTACGCAGTATTTT.

This clonotype was seen a few times. CDR3 in DNA: TGTGCCACTATAGCGGGAGGTAGTGATGAGCAGTTCTTC. It encodes CATIAGGSDEQFF. This chain links TRBV2 with TRBJ2-1, with 10 bases aligning to TRBD2. The CDR3 sequence is 13 residues long. J lost 8 bases, V lost 10 bases, and 8 bases had no gene match. Germline CDR1 and CDR2: SNHLY and FYNNEI.

The chain couples TRBV5-1 to TRBJ2-2, with a tentative D call TRBD2 (6 bases). Germline V gene lookup returns CDR1 SGHRS and CDR2 YFSETQ. The CDR3 contains 15 residues. Trimming removed 2 bases at V and 5 bases at J, with 13 bases between. DNA of the CDR3: TGCGCCAGCAGCTTCTCGAGGGCGGGGACCGGGGAGCTGTTTTTT. The encoded protein is CASSFSRAGTGELFF.

V is TRBV7-8 and J is TRBJ1-5; D may be TRBD1 (5 bases). The length of the CDR3 is 15 residues. Trimming pared 0 bases from V and 4 bases from J, leaving 10 bases between. CDR1 is SGHVS, CDR2 FQNEAQ, per germline. The CDR3 coding sequence is TGTGCCAGCAGCTTAGCGGGGGGAGGTAATCAGCCCCAGCATTTT. As protein: CASSLAGGGNQPQHF.

This chain uses TRBV5-1 with TRBJ1-1; TRBD1 matches 7 bases. Trimming removed 1 base from V and 5 bases from J; junction bases left unmatched: 8. The CDR3 is 15 residues long. CDR1 SGHRS and CDR2 YFSETQ come from the germline V gene. CDR3 nucleotides: TGCGCCAGCAGCTTGACGACAGGGTTAGAGACTGAAGCTTTCTTT. Protein: CASSLTTGLETEAFF.

The rearrangement joins TRBV5-1 to TRBJ2-5; D gene unclear. CDR1 and CDR2 from the germline V gene are SGHRS and YFSETQ. The V gene lost 3 bases and the J gene lost 5 bases, with 11 bases spanning the gap. The CDR3 spans 13 residues. The CDR3 loop reads CASSSWTRETQYF. CDR3 sequence (DNA): TGCGCCAGCAGCTCGTGGACGCGGGAGACCCAGTACTTC.

The chain employs TRBV27 and TRBJ2-7, with D tentatively TRBD1 (5 bases). V gave up 5 bases and J gave up 3 bases, with 11 bases separating them. The length of the CDR3 is 13 residues. From germline, CDR1 is MNHEY and CDR2 SMNVEV (reference sequence). CDR3 sequence: CASSMTVFYEQYF. Here the CDR3 DNA reads TGTGCCAGCAGTATGACAGTCTTCTACGAGCAGTACTTC.

This clonotype was picked up a small number of times. J is TRBJ2-7 and V is TRBV27; TRBD2 agrees at 14 bases. The CDR3 length is 14 residues. V dropped 8 bases and J dropped 7; count of bases not matched to a gene: 7. Germline CDR1 reads MNHEY; CDR2 reads SMNVEV (reference sequence). The DNA for the CDR3 is TGTGCCAGCCAACTACGACTAGCGGGAGGGGAGCAGTACTTC. It encodes CASQLRLAGGEQYF.

V and J are TRBV25-1 and TRBJ2-2; weak D call: TRBD2 (5 bases). Trimming left V 6 bases short and J 2 bases short, with 16 bases between. The germline V gene encodes CDR1 MGHDK and CDR2 SYGVNS. The CDR3 consists of 16 residues. The CDR3 spells CASSSGSGFNTGELFF. Written as DNA, the CDR3 is TGTGCCAGCAGCTCTGGAAGCGGTTTTAACACCGGGGAGCTGTTTTTT.

CDR3 DNA sequence: TGTGCCAGCTCCGGGACTAGCGGAACCTTCTACAATGAGCAGTTCTTC. This encodes CASSGTSGTFYNEQFF. This chain uses TRBV12-3 or TRBV12-4 with TRBJ2-1, with TRBD2 matching 11 bases. Losses at the gene ends were 8 bases for V and 3 bases for J; bases not matched to a gene: 9. CDR3 length equals 16 residues.

This clonotype was counted at least ten times. This sequence joins TRBV6-1 and TRBJ2-5, with TRBD2 as a possible D gene (6 bases). V lost 4 bases, J lost 2 bases, and 14 bases lay in between. Germline V lookup: CDR1 MNHNS, CDR2 SASEGT. CDR3 length equals 15 residues. The CDR3 DNA is TGTGCCAGCAGTGGTTTAGCGGACAAACAAGAGACCCAGTACTTC. This codes for CASSGLADKQETQYF.

V is TRBV4-1 and J is TRBJ2-7; D is possibly TRBD1 (5 bases). CDR3 length: 14 residues. V was pared by 4 bases and J by 1 base, with 11 bases between. Germline V gives CDR1 MGHRA, CDR2 YSYEKL. CDR3: CASSPTVLSYEQYF. Here the CDR3 DNA reads TGCGCCAGCAGCCCGACAGTACTTTCCTACGAGCAGTACTTC.

The V gene is TRBV5-6, the J gene TRBJ2-3; perhaps TRBD2 as D (5 bases). Germline values: CDR1 SGHDT, CDR2 YYEEEE. This CDR3 is built from 15 residues. Trimming took 4 bases from V and 0 from J, leaving 12 bases between them. For the CDR3, the DNA is TGTGCCAGCAGCGACGAACTAGTAAGCACAGATACGCAGTATTTT. This gives the protein CASSDELVSTDTQYF.

This clonotype was counted a few times. The rearrangement links TRBV29-1 to TRBJ1-2; no clear D. Between the trimmed V and J ends, which lost 7 bases and 2 bases, there was a span of 17 bases. The germline CDR1 and CDR2 sequences are SQVTM and ANQGSEA. The CDR3 is 14 residues long. The CDR3 region is CSGGPVDGNYGYTF. DNA for the CDR3: TGCAGCGGTGGTCCTGTGGACGGGAACTATGGCTACACCTTC.

The chain uses TRBV29-1 and TRBJ1-2, with D maybe TRBD1 (6 bases). The CDR3 is made up of 13 amino acids. The V end was cut by 7 bases, the J end by 3 bases, with 15 bases between. Germline lookup yields CDR1 SQVTM and CDR2 ANQGSEA. The CDR3 bases are TGCAGCGCTGGGGGGGGCGCTGACTATGGCTACACCTTC. It encodes CSAGGGADYGYTF.